This TCR beta chain is drawn from a study of T cells after yellow fever vaccination. Overall study: Low-cell-number fractions were prepared with SMART-Seq v4 Ultra Low Input. Study results and caveats: Weaker overall, the secondary response nonetheless peaked faster (day 5 versus 15). Booster samples showed a return of most primary-vaccination clones (roughly 96% CD4, approximately 88% CD8).

CDR1 is LGHNA, CDR2 YSLEER, per germline. CDR3 length: 17 residues. With 4 bases removed from V and 0 bases from J, the gap between germline ends came to 13 bases. This clonotype was seen a few times. Its specificity is unknown. TCRdb reanalysed the 5' RACE reads using MiXCR and keeps one entry per CDR3 protein. The sample consists of about 550,000 distinct CDR3 sequences, roughly 19% of them appearing once. Source: PBMCs, taken 15 days after the yellow fever booster vaccination. The chain combines TRBV4-3 with TRBJ2-6; either TRBD1 or TRBD2 may supply D (5 bases each). The origin of this receptor is a man younger than 40 who received the YFV17D yellow fever vaccine. The chain's CDR3 is CASSPEGLPSGANVLTF. As DNA, the CDR3 is TGCGCCAGCAGCCCAGAGGGGTTGCCCTCTGGGGCCAACGTCCTGACTTTC.